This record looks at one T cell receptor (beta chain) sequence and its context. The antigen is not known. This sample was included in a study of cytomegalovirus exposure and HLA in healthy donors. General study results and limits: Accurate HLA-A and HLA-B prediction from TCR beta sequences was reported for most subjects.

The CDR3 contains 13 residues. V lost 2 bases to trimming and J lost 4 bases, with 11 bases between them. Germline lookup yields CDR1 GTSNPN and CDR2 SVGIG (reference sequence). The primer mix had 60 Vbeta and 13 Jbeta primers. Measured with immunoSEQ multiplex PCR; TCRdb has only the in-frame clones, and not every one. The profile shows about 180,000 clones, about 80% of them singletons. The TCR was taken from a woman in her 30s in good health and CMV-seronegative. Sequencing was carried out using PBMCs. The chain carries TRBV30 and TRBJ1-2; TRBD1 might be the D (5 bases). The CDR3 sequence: CAWSPTQGYGYTF. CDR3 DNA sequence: TGTGCCTGGAGTCCGACTCAGGGCTATGGCTACACCTTC.